Listed below are T cell receptor beta chains from one sample, sequenced in a study of T cells in Graves' hyperthyroidism and ophthalmopathy. MiXCR, applied by TCRdb to the multiplex PCR reads, yields one record per CDR3 protein. The table shows some 760,000 distinct CDR3 sequences, with 14% occurring only once. Sequencing was carried out using blood. Receptor source: a woman younger than 35 with Graves' hyperthyroidism. CDR3s include the opening cysteine and the closing phenylalanine or tryptophan. Size values are once, few and many counts, or a class for expanded clones, and some rows have none.

V: TRBV15
size: NA
CDR3: CATRTTSGSSYNEQFF

V: TRBV25-1
size: few
CDR3: CASSEHGTGGHEQYF

V: TRBV7-8
size: many
CDR3: CASSFPGGGGEKLFF

V: TRBV20-1
size: NA
CDR3: CSANPTSDPLIYTQYF

V: TRBV19
size: NA
CDR3: CASSKGRDQETQYF

V: TRBV20-1
size: many
CDR3: CSAQPWRSYNEQFF

V: TRBV10-3
size: many
CDR3: CAISERAGAENEQFF

V: TRBV27
size: NA
CDR3: CASSWGATGGNSPLHF

V: TRBV7-3
size: NA
CDR3: CASSFFPRGDRQETQYF

V: TRBV5-6
size: NA
CDR3: CASSLAPQTTDTQYF

V: TRBV6-1
size: NA
CDR3: CAVRRQETQYF

V: TRBV24-1
size: many
CDR3: CATSDPGPDPSAYTDTQYF

V: TRBV19
size: few
CDR3: CASSIPWTGGPGNTIYF

V: TRBV6-2/TRBV6-3
size: NA
CDR3: CASSGGQEGGQPQHF

V: TRBV9
size: few
CDR3: CASSVAPNTGELFF

V: TRBV19
size: few
CDR3: CASTHPGFQPQHF

V: TRBV5-1
size: many
CDR3: CASSPAGAGSYGYTF

V: TRBV6-1
size: many
CDR3: CASSVWTGGNYGYTF

V: TRBV7-9
size: many
CDR3: CASSHLVRLAGNNEQFF

V: TRBV2
size: many
CDR3: CASLKYRGIEAFF

V: TRBV28
size: many
CDR3: CASSSGRTGLNDEQFF

V: TRBV9
size: NA
CDR3: CASSEDDSNQPQHF

V: TRBV4-1
size: few
CDR3: CASSQALGTASQNTEAFF

V: TRBV29-1
size: NA
CDR3: CSVEDPGGPAEGSTDTQYF

V: TRBV29-1
size: NA
CDR3: CSVTEYNEQLF

V: TRBV9
size: few
CDR3: CASSVAPGADTGELFF

V: TRBV2
size: few
CDR3: CATYLAGGPSGELFF

V: TRBV6-1
size: NA
CDR3: CASSKSGTSSYEQYF

V: TRBV19
size: NA
CDR3: CASSIGWTGTYNEQFF

V: TRBV20-1
size: few
CDR3: CSARLRANEQFF

V: TRBV11-2
size: NA
CDR3: CASRWGGSVAEQYF

V: TRBV30
size: NA
CDR3: CAWSGLTGTYNDQFF

V: TRBV20-1
size: many
CDR3: CSATRPSYEQYF

V: TRBV20-1
size: many
CDR3: CSAPPMGEETQYF

V: TRBV7-8
size: NA
CDR3: CASSLAGGYTSSYEQYF

V: TRBV20-1
size: many
CDR3: CSADPRTGDHTEAFF

V: TRBV10-3
size: NA
CDR3: CAISDPSGGPTEQFF

V: TRBV7-3
size: many
CDR3: CASSEGLAFHNEQFF

V: TRBV6-1
size: many
CDR3: CASRDRELRGYTF

V: TRBV5-5
size: many
CDR3: CASSFGWARWSGTEAFF

V: TRBV2
size: NA
CDR3: CASRESTGFLNEQFF

V: TRBV7-2
size: many
CDR3: CASSFIRAGVSGTAYEQYF

V: TRBV7-9
size: NA
CDR3: CASSRGGSPGANVLTF